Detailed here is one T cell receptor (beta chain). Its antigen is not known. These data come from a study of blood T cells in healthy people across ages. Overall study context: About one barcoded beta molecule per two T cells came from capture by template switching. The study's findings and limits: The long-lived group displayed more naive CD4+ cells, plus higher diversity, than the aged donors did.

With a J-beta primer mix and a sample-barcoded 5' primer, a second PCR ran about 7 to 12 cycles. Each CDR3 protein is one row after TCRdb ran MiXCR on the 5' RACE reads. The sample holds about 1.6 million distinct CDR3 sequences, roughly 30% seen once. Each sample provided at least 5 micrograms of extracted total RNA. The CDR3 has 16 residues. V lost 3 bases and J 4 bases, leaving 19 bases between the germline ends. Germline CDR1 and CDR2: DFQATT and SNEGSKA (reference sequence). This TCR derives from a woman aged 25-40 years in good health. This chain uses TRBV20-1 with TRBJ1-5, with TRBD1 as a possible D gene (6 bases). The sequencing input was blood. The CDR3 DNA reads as TGCAGTGCTAGGGAGCCACGGGGGGGCGCGAATCAGCCCCAGCATTTT. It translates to CSAREPRGGANQPQHF.